These 25 T cell receptor beta chains were sequenced from one sample in a study of CD8 T cells in Susac syndrome. RNA, at about 0.45 to 1 ug, was reverse transcribed with random hexamers. From the immunoSEQ multiplex PCR reads, TCRdb called clonotypes with MiXCR, one entry per CDR3 protein. The data hold 85,000 to 95,000 distinct CDR3 sequences, with just under 95% observed a single time. Input material: CD4+ T cells from PBMCs. These receptors originate from a human donor with Susac syndrome.

The CDR3 region is CASSLDGEQYF. Here the CDR3 DNA reads TGTGCCAGCAGCTTAGATGGGGAGCAGTACTTC. The gene calls are TRBV7-9 and TRBJ2-7; D uncertain. V lost 1 base and J 7 bases, leaving 5 bases between the germline ends. The CDR3 loop spans 11 amino acids. Germline values: CDR1 SEHNR, CDR2 FQNEAQ (reference sequence).

The gene calls are TRBV12-3 or TRBV12-4 and TRBJ2-3; 8 positions match TRBD2. Germline trimming cut 5 bases from V and 1 base from J; bases unmatched to any gene: 5. The CDR3 spans 15 residues. The CDR3 loop is CASSRTSIGTDTQYF. The CDR3 DNA reads as TGTGCCAGCAGTCGGACTAGCATAGGCACAGATACGCAGTATTTT.

The sample holds one count of this clonotype. The chain joins TRBV5-4 to TRBJ2-1; D is uncertain. V dropped 4 bases and J dropped 5 bases, with 10 bases sitting between them. This CDR3 has 13 amino acids. From germline, CDR1 is SGHNT and CDR2 YYREEE (reference sequence). The CDR3 coding sequence is TGTGCCAGCAGCCGCGACTTGAACAATGAGCAGTTCTTC. Protein product: CASSRDLNNEQFF. Combining the CDR3 with reference TRBV5-4 and TRBJ2-1 gives the whole variable domain ETGVTQSPTHLIKTRGQQVTLRCSSQSGHNTVSWYQQALGQGPQFIFQYYREEENGRGNFPPRFSGLQFPNYSSELNVNALELDDSALYLCASSRDLNNEQFFGPGTRLTVL.

This clonotype was seen once. The rearrangement uses TRBV30 and TRBJ2-7, with 8 bases lining up with TRBD1. With 5 bases clipped from V and 7 bases from J, the junction kept 10 bases outside the gene matches. The CDR3 has 13 amino acids. Germline CDR1 is GTSNPN and CDR2 is SVGIG (reference sequence). The CDR3 is CAWAGQAVGEQYF. The CDR3 DNA reads as TGTGCCTGGGCGGGACAGGCGGTTGGAGAGCAGTACTTC.

The genes are TRBV2 and TRBJ2-5; 11 positions match TRBD2. Trimming removed 3 bases from V and 7 bases from J; junction bases left unmatched: 10. Germline loops: CDR1 SNHLY, CDR2 FYNNEI. This CDR3 has 16 amino acids. The CDR3 sequence: CASSDTSGGPRGTQYF. The CDR3, as DNA: TGTGCCAGCAGTGATACTAGCGGGGGACCCCGGGGGACCCAGTACTTC.

The chain is built from TRBV9 and TRBJ2-7; D tentatively reads TRBD1 or TRBD2 (5 bases each). CDR1 is SGDLS, CDR2 YYNGEE, per germline. Deletions cut 0 bases from V and 7 bases from J, with 20 bases between. The CDR3 covers 16 residues. The CDR3: CASSVAGTSILGEQYF. The CDR3, as DNA: TGTGCCAGCAGCGTAGCAGGGACCTCCATCTTGGGGGAGCAGTACTTC. The full variable domain, completed using reference TRBV9 and TRBJ2-7, is DSGVTQTPKHLITATGQRVTLRCSPRSGDLSVYWYQQSLDQGLQFLIQYYNGEERAKGNILERFSAQQFPDLHSELNLSSLELGDSALYFCASSVAGTSILGEQYFGPGTRLTVT.

The rearrangement joins TRBV28 to TRBJ2-5; D gene unclear. CDR3 length: 12 amino acids. The germline V and J ends were trimmed by 4 bases and 5 bases, with 8 bases remaining between them. The germline gives CDR1 MDHEN, CDR2 SYDVKM. The CDR3 coding sequence is TGTGCCAGCAGTTCCACCCCGGAGACCCAGTACTTC. Protein product: CASSSTPETQYF.

This chain connects TRBV30 to TRBJ1-6, with D perhaps matching TRBD1 (6 bases). CDR1 is GTSNPN, CDR2 SVGIG, per germline (reference sequence). The CDR3 runs to 14 residues. Trimming pared 1 base from V and 5 bases from J, leaving 9 bases between. CDR3 region: CAWSGGQDNSPLHF. CDR3 DNA: TGTGCCTGGAGTGGGGGGCAGGATAATTCACCCCTCCACTTT. Based on the CDR3 plus reference TRBV30 and TRBJ1-6, the full variable domain is SQTIHQWPATLVQPVGSPLSLECTVEGTSNPNLYWYRQAAGRGLQLLFYSVGIGQISSEVPQNLSASRPQDRQFILSSKKLLLSDSGFYLCAWSGGQDNSPLHFGNGTRLTVT.

The chain employs TRBV3-1 and TRBJ2-2, with D hard to call. The germline CDR1 and CDR2 sequences are LGHDT and YNNKEL (reference sequence). CDR3 length: 12 residues. The V end was cut by 5 bases, the J end by 2 bases, with 3 bases between. The CDR3 DNA follows: TGTGCCAGCAGCTTTAACACCGGGGAGCTGTTTTTT. Its protein is CASSFNTGELFF.

The chain links TRBV29-1 to TRBJ1-2; possible D gene TRBD1, 6 bases. Germline V CDR1 and CDR2: SQVTM, ANQGSEA. The CDR3 has 11 amino acids. V dropped 7 bases and J dropped 4 bases, with 10 bases sitting between them. CDR3 residues: CSGGGGYGYTF. In nucleotides, the CDR3 is TGCAGCGGAGGAGGGGGCTATGGCTACACCTTC.

This chain's CDR3 is CASSFTLGVGNEQFF. For the CDR3, the DNA is TGTGCCAGCAGCTTTACCCTTGGGGTTGGCAATGAGCAGTTCTTC. The chain links TRBV7-9 to TRBJ2-1; D remains unclear. CDR3 length: 15 amino acids. Trimming cost V 3 bases and J 6 bases, with 15 bases left between them. Germline lookup yields CDR1 SEHNR and CDR2 FQNEAQ (reference sequence). Variable domain in full (rest from reference TRBV7-9 and TRBJ2-1): DTGVSQNPRHKITKRGQNVTFRCDPISEHNRLYWYRQTLGQGPEFLTYFQNEAQLEKSRLLSDRFSAERPKGSFSTLEIQRTEQGDSAMYLCASSFTLGVGNEQFFGPGTRLTVL.

This chain connects TRBV16 to TRBJ2-7, with a tentative D call TRBD2 (6 bases). The CDR3 spans 16 residues. Trimming removed 2 bases from V and 5 bases from J, with 19 bases in between. Germline lookup yields CDR1 KGHSY and CDR2 FQNENV. CDR3 amino acids: CASSQEVRDFGDEQYF. Written as DNA, the CDR3 is TGTGCCAGCAGCCAAGAGGTCAGGGACTTCGGTGACGAGCAGTACTTC.

The chain combines TRBV6-6 with TRBJ1-2; D is perhaps TRBD1 (6 bases). Between the trimmed V and J ends, which lost 10 bases and 6 bases, there was a span of 15 bases. CDR1 and CDR2 (germline): MNHNY, SVGAGI (reference sequence). The CDR3 covers 12 residues. The CDR3 sequence: CATLTGLDGYTF. The CDR3 nucleotides read TGTGCCACCCTAACAGGGTTGGATGGCTACACCTTC.

The chain employs TRBV29-1 and TRBJ1-2; TRBD1 agrees at 7 bases. CDR3 length: 11 residues. V gave up 5 bases and J gave up 8 bases; unmatched junction bases: 5. CDR1 is SQVTM, CDR2 ANQGSEA, per germline. CDR3 sequence (DNA): TGCAGCGTTCACAGGGGTCCGGGCTACACCTTC. It is translated as CSVHRGPGYTF.

The count of this clonotype is one. V usage is TRBV7-3 and J usage is TRBJ2-3; a possible D gene is TRBD2 (6 bases). Germline-derived CDR1 and CDR2 are SGHTA and FQGTGA. This CDR3 is built from 13 residues. The V and J ends lost 4 bases and 5 bases respectively, with 10 bases between them. CDR3 in amino acids: CASSSMEGDTQYF. DNA of the CDR3: TGTGCCAGCAGCTCTATGGAGGGAGATACGCAGTATTTT.

The V call is TRBV4-3, the J call TRBJ2-2, with TRBD2 matching over 13 bases. Trimming took 0 bases from V and 6 from J; bases not matched to a gene: 1. The germline V gene has CDR1 LGHNA and CDR2 YSLEER. The CDR3 contains 16 residues. The CDR3 sequence is CASSQELAGGAGELFF. The CDR3 DNA follows: TGCGCCAGCAGCCAAGAACTAGCGGGGGGGGCCGGGGAGCTGTTTTTT.

V gene TRBV5-1 combines with J gene TRBJ2-7; possible D gene TRBD1, 6 bases. Trimming removed 4 bases from V and 1 base from J, with 15 bases in between. Germline V CDR1 and CDR2: SGHRS, YFSETQ. The CDR3 covers 15 residues. CDR3 residues: CASSPLDRASYEQYF. The CDR3 DNA is TGCGCCAGCAGCCCCCTGGACAGAGCGTCCTACGAGCAGTACTTC.

The chain uses TRBV12-3 or TRBV12-4 and TRBJ1-1, with 7 bases lining up with TRBD1. The CDR3 consists of 13 residues. Germline trimming cut 6 bases from V and 8 bases from J; bases unmatched to any gene: 9. CDR3 in amino acids: CASSKQGRVEAFF. The DNA for the CDR3 is TGTGCCAGCAGCAAACAGGGGAGGGTCGAAGCTTTCTTT.

This chain uses TRBV7-8 with TRBJ2-7; tentative D call: TRBD1 (6 bases). Germline V gives CDR1 SGHVS, CDR2 FQNEAQ. The CDR3 has 14 amino acids. Trimming removed 1 base at V and 5 bases at J, with 12 bases between. The CDR3 sequence: CASSLVAGVDEQYF. The CDR3, as DNA: TGTGCCAGCAGCTTAGTGGCAGGGGTGGACGAGCAGTACTTC. The entire variable domain, with the rest obtained from reference TRBV7-8 and TRBJ2-7, is as follows: GAGVSQSPRYKVAKRGQDVALRCDPISGHVSLFWYQQALGQGPEFLTYFQNEAQLDKSGLPSDRFFAERPEGSVSTLKIQRTQQEDSAVYLCASSLVAGVDEQYFGPGTRLTVT.

The chain has TRBV29-1 and TRBJ2-1; possibly TRBD1 or TRBD2 for D (5 bases each). Germline CDR1 SQVTM, CDR2 ANQGSEA. V lost 0 bases and J lost 6, with 9 bases in between. The CDR3 covers 13 residues. CDR3 loop: CSVEDGTSNEQFF. The DNA for the CDR3 is TGCAGCGTTGAAGACGGGACCTCCAATGAGCAGTTCTTC.

The rearrangement links TRBV2 to TRBJ2-3; possibly TRBD2 for D (6 bases). Germline V CDR1 and CDR2: SNHLY, FYNNEI. The V and J ends lost 8 bases and 1 base respectively, with 13 bases between them. The CDR3 is 14 residues long. The CDR3 reads CASDRERGTDTQYF. In nucleotides, the CDR3 is TGTGCCAGCGATCGAGAGCGGGGCACAGATACGCAGTATTTT.

The J gene is TRBJ1-6, the V gene TRBV5-6; the D is unclear. CDR3 size: 15 residues. CDR1 and CDR2 from the germline V gene are SGHDT and YYEEEE. V was shortened by 2 bases and J by 10 bases, with 16 bases between the two germline ends. The DNA of the CDR3 is TGTGCCAGCAGCTTCGAGGCCAGGTTAGAATCACCCCTCCACTTT. Its protein is CASSFEARLESPLHF. Variable domain in full (rest from reference TRBV5-6 and TRBJ1-6): DAGVTQSPTHLIKTRGQQVTLRCSPKSGHDTVSWYQQALGQGPQFIFQYYEEEERQRGNFPDRFSGHQFPNYSSELNVNALLLGDSALYLCASSFEARLESPLHFGNGTRLTVT.

This chain connects TRBV20-1 to TRBJ1-6, with TRBD1 matching over 7 bases. The V gene's germline CDR1 is DFQATT and CDR2 SNEGSKA (reference sequence). J lost 6 bases, V lost 6 bases, and 5 bases had no gene match. The CDR3 sequence is 13 residues long. The CDR3 bases are TGCAGTGCAACCCGGGACAGTAATTCACCCCTCCACTTT. This encodes CSATRDSNSPLHF.

The chain recombines TRBV20-1 with TRBJ1-4; weak D call: TRBD1 (6 bases). CDR3 length: 13 residues. The ends were cut back, 6 bases at V and 7 bases at J, with 15 bases in the middle. Per the germline V gene, CDR1 is DFQATT and CDR2 is SNEGSKA (reference sequence). CDR3 loop: CSASYRGREKLFF. The CDR3 DNA is TGCAGTGCGTCCTATCGGGGGCGTGAAAAACTGTTTTTT.

The rearrangement joins TRBV30 to TRBJ1-2; no definite D call. V gave up 5 bases and J gave up 4 bases, with 17 bases separating them. The CDR3 contains 14 residues. CDR1 and CDR2 (germline): GTSNPN, SVGIG (reference sequence). The CDR3 DNA reads as TGTGCCTGGGACCGGGAGGGCCGGGGCTATGGCTACACCTTC. Protein product: CAWDREGRGYGYTF.